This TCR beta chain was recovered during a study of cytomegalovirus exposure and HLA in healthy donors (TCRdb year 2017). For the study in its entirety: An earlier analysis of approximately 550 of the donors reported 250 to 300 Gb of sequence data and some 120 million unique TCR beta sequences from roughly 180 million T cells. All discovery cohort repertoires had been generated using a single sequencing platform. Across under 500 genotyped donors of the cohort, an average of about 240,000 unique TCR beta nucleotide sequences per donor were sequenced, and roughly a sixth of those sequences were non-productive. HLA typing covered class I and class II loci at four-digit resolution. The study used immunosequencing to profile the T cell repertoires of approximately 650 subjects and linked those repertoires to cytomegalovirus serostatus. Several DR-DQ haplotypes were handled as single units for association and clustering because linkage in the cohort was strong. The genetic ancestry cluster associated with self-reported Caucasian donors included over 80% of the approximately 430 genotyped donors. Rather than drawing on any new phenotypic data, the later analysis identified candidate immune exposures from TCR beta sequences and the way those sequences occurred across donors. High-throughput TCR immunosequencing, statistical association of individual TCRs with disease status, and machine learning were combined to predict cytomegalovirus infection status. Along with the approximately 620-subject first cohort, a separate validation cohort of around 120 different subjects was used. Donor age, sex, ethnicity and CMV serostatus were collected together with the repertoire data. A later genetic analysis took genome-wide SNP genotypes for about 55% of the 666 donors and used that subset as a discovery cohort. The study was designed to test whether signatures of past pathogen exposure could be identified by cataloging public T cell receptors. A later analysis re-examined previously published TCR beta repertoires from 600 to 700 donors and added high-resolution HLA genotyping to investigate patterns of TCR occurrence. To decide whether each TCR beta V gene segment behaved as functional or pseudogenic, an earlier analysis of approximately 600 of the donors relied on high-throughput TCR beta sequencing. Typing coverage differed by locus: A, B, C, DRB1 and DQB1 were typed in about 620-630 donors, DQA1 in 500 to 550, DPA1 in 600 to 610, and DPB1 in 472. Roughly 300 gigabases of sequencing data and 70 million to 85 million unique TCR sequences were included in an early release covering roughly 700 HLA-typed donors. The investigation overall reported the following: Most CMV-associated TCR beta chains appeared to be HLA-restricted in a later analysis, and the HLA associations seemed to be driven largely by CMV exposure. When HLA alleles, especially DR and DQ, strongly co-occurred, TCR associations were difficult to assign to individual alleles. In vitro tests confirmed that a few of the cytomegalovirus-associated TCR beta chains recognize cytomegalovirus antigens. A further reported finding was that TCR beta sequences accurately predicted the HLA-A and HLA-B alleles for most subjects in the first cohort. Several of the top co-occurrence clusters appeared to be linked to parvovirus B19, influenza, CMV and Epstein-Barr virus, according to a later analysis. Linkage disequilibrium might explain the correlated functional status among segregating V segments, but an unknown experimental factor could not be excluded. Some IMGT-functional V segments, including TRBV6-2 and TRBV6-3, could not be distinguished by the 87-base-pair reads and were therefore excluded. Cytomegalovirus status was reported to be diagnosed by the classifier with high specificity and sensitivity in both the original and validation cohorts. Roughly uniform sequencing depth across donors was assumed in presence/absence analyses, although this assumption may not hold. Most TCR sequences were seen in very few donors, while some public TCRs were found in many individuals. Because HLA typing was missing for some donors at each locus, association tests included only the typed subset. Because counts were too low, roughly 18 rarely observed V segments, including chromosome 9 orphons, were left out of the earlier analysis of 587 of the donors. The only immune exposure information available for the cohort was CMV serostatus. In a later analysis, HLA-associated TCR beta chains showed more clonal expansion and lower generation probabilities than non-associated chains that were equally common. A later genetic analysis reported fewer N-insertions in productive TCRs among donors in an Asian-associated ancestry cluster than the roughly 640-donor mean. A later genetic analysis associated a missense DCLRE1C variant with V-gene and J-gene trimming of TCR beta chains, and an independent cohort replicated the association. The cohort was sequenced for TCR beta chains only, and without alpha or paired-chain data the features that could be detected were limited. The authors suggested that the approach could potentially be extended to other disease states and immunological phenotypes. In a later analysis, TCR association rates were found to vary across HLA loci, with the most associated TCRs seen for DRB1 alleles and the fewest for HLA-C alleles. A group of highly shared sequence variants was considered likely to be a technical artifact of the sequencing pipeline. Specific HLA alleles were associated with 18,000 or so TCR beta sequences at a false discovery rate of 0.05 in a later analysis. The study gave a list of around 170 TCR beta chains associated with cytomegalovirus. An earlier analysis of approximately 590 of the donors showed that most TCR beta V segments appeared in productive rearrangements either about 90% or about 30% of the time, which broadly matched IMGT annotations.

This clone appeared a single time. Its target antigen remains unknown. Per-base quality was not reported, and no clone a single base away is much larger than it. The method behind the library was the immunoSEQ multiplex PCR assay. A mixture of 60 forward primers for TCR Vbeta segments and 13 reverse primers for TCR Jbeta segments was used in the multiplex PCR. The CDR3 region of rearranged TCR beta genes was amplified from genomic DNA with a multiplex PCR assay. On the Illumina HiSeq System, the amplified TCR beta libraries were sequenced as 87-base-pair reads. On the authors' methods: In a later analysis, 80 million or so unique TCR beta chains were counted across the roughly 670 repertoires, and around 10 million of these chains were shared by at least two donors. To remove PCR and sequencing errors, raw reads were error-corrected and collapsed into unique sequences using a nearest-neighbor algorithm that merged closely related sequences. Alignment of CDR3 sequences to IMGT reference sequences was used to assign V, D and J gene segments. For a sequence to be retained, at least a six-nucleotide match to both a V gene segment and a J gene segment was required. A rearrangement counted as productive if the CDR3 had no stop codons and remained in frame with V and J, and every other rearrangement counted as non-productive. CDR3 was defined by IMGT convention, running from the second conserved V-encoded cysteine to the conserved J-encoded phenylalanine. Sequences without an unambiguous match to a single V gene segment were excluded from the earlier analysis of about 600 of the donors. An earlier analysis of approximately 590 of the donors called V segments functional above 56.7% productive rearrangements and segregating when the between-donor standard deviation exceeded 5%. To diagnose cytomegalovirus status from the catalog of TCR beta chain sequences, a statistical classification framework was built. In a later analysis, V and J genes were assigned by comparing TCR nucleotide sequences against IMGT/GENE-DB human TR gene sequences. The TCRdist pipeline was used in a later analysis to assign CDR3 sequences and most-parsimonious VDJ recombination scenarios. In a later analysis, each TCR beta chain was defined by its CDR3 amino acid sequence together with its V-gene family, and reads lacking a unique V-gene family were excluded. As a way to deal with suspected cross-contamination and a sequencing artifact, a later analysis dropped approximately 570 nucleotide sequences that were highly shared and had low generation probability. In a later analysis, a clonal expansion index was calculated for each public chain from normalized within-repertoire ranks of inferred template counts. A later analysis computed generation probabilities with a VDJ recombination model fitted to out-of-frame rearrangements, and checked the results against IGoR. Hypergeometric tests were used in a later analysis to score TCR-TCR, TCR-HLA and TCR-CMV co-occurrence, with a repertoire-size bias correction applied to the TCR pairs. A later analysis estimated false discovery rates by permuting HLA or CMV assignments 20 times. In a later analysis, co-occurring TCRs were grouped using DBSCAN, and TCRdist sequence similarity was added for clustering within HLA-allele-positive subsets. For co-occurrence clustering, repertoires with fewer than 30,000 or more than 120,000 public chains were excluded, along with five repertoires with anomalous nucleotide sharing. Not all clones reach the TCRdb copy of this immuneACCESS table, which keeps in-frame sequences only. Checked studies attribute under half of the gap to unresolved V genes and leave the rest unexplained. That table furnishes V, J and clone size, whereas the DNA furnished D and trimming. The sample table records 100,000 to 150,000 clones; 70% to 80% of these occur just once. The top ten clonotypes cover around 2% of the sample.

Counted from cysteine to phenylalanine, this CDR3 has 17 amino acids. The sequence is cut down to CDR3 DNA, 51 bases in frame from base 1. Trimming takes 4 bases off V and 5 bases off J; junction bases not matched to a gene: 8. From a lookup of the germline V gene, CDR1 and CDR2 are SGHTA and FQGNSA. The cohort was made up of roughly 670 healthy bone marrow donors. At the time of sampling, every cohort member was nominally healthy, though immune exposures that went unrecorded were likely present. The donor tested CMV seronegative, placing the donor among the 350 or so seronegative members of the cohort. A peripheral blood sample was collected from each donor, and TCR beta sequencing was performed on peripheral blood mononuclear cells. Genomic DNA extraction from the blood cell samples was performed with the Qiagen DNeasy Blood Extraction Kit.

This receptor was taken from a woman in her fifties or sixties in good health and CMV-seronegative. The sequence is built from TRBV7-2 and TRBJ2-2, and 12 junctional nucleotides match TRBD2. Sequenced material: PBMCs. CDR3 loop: CASSSRLAGGPTGELFF. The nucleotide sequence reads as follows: TGTGCCAGCAGCTCCCGGCTAGCGGGAGGGCCGACCGGGGAGCTGTTTTTT.